This T cell receptor (beta chain) was identified during a study of blood T cell repertoires in COVID-19. For the study at large: T cells, B-cell-depleted T cells, or PBMCs supplied cDNA or gDNA.

Germline CDR1 is SGHTA and CDR2 is FQGNSA. V was trimmed by 8 bases and J by 2 bases, leaving 18 bases between them. This CDR3 contains 15 residues. Study processing details: Estimation of nucleated cell counts relied on the amplification of reference gene primers. Profiled with immunoSEQ multiplex PCR; TCRdb holds only in-frame clones, not every one. That table supplies the V and J calls and clone size; D and trimming were determined from the DNA. Among tens of thousands of clones listed, 80% were seen once. The sequencing sample was made of peripheral blood. The receptor was isolated from a woman in her sixties or seventies with acute or convalescent COVID-19. The genes are TRBV7-2 and TRBJ1-1; D may be TRBD1 (6 bases). In nucleotides, the CDR3 is TGTGCCAGCGACAAGAGACAGGCCTTTAACACTGAAGCTTTCTTT. It encodes CASDKRQAFNTEAFF.